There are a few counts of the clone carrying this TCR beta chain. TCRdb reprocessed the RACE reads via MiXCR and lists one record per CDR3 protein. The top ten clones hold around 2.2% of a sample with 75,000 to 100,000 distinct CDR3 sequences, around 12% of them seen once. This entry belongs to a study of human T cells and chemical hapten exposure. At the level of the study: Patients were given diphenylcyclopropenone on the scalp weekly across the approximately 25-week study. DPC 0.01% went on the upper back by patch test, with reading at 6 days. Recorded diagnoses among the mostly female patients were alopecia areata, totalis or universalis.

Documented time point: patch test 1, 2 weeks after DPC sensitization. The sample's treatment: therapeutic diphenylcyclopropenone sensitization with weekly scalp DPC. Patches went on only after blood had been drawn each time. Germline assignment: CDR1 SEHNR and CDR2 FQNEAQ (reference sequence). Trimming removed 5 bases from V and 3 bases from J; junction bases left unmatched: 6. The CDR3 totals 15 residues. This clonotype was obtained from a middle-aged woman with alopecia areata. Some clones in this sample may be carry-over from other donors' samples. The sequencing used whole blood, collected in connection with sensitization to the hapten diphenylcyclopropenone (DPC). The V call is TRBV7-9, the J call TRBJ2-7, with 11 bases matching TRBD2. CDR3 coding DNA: TGTGCCAGCAGCCCGGGACTAGCGGTTATCTACGAGCAGTACTTC. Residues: CASSPGLAVIYEQYF.